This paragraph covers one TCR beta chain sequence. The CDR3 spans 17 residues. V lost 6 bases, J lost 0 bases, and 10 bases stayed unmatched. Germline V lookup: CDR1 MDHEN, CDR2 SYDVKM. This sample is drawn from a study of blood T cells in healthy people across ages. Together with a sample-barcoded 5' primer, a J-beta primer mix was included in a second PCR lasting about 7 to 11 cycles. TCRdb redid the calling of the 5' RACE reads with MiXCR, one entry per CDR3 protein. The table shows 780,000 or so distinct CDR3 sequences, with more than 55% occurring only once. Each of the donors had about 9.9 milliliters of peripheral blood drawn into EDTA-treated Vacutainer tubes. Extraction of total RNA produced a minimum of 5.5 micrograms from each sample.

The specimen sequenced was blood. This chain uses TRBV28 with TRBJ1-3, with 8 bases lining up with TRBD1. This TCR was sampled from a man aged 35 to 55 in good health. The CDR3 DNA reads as TGTGCCAGCAGCCTGACAGGGGCCGCCAGCTCTGGAAACACCATATATTTT. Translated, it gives CASSLTGAASSGNTIYF.